This T cell receptor beta chain was sequenced in a study of T cell responses to AZD1222 COVID-19 vaccine. Study outcomes and limitations: Nearly half of spike-specific TCRs reportedly go after variant regions that carry no mutations. Females made up more of the donors, who were largely white British, and clonal diversity may have come out too low.

With 6 bases removed from V and 1 base from J, the gap between germline ends came to 7 bases. CDR3 length equals 13 residues. From germline, CDR1 is MNHEY and CDR2 SMNVEV (reference sequence). Sequencing was performed with immunoSEQ multiplex PCR; in TCRdb, only in-frame clones are kept and a portion is missing. The data contain about 160,000 clones, roughly 94% of them singletons. Comment on this clone: Its specificity is unknown.

The rearrangement joins TRBV27 to TRBJ1-5; D perhaps matches TRBD1 (5 bases). The sequence came from an adult who received the AZD1222 COVID-19 vaccine. The sample was peripheral blood, taken 28 days after the second AZD1222 dose. CDR3 sequence: CASSDRSNQPQHF. CDR3 nucleotide sequence: TGTGCCAGCAGCGACAGAAGCAATCAGCCCCAGCATTTT.